Detailed here is one T cell receptor beta chain. Its recognized antigen is unknown. The junction differs from germline at one of its ends, possibly a read error. The data belong to a study of cytomegalovirus exposure and HLA in healthy donors (dated by TCRdb to 2015 to 2018). In terms of the full investigation: In an earlier analysis of some 610 of the donors, around 290 Gb of sequence data and 100 million or so unique TCR beta sequences from roughly 200 million T cells were reported. The study was designed to test whether signatures of past pathogen exposure could be identified by cataloging public T cell receptors. Both class I and class II loci were covered by HLA typing, at four-digit resolution. An early release that covered about 640 HLA-typed donors contained approximately 300 gigabases of sequencing data and approximately 85 million unique TCR sequences. An earlier analysis of around 580 of the donors used high-throughput TCR beta sequencing to judge whether each TCR beta V gene segment behaved as functional or pseudogenic. Of the roughly 390 genotyped donors, around 81% fell in the genetic ancestry cluster associated with self-reported Caucasian donors. A later genetic analysis used genome-wide SNP genotypes for about 55% of the 666 donors, treating that subset as a discovery cohort. The number of typed donors differed by locus: about 629-630 for A, B, C, DRB1 and DQB1; some 500 for DQA1; approximately 610 for DPA1; and some 470 for DPB1. Because of strong linkage in the cohort, four to six DR-DQ haplotypes were treated as single units for association and clustering. A separate validation cohort of 90 to 150 different subjects was used in addition to the roughly 720-subject first cohort. All discovery cohort repertoires had been generated using a single sequencing platform. Donor age, sex, ethnicity and CMV serostatus were collected together with the repertoire data. Rather than drawing on any new phenotypic data, the later analysis identified candidate immune exposures from TCR beta sequences and the way those sequences occurred across donors. In a later analysis, previously published TCR beta repertoires from 550 to 700 donors were re-analyzed and high-resolution HLA genotyping was added so that TCR occurrence patterns could be studied. Among 398 genotyped donors of the cohort, an average of approximately 240,000 unique TCR beta nucleotide sequences were sequenced per donor, roughly 20% of them non-productive. To predict cytomegalovirus infection status, the study combined high-throughput TCR immunosequencing, statistical association of individual TCRs with disease status, and machine learning. The T cell repertoires of about 700 subjects were profiled by immunosequencing and related to cytomegalovirus serostatus.

The library was built by means of the immunoSEQ multiplex PCR assay. For the multiplex PCR, a mixture combining 60 forward primers for TCR Vbeta segments and 13 reverse primers for TCR Jbeta segments was used. Amplification of the CDR3 region of rearranged TCR beta genes was performed with a multiplex PCR assay on genomic DNA. The Illumina HiSeq System was used to sequence the amplified TCR beta libraries as 87-base-pair reads. The study's processing was this. A later analysis tallied roughly 80 million unique TCR beta chains across the 666 repertoires, and around 12 million of those chains were shared by two or more donors. Raw reads were error-corrected and collapsed into unique sequences by a nearest-neighbor algorithm in which closely related sequences were merged to remove PCR and sequencing errors. V, D and J gene segments were assigned by aligning CDR3 sequences to IMGT reference sequences. Each retained sequence needed at least a six-nucleotide match to both a V gene segment and a J gene segment. Rearrangements were classified as productive when the CDR3 lacked stop codons and remained in frame with V and J, and all other rearrangements were classified as non-productive. Following IMGT convention, CDR3 was defined as the stretch from the second conserved V-encoded cysteine to the conserved J-encoded phenylalanine. The earlier analysis of some 580 of the donors excluded any sequence lacking an unambiguous match to a single V gene segment. In an earlier analysis of almost 600 of the donors, a V segment was called functional when productive rearrangements were above 56.7%, and segregating when the standard deviation between donors exceeded 5%. A statistical classification framework was built to diagnose cytomegalovirus status from the catalog of TCR beta chain sequences. In a later analysis, TCR nucleotide sequences were compared against IMGT/GENE-DB human TR gene sequences so that V and J genes could be assigned. A later analysis assigned CDR3 sequences and most-parsimonious VDJ recombination scenarios with the TCRdist pipeline. In a later analysis, each TCR beta chain was defined by its CDR3 amino acid sequence together with its V-gene family, and reads lacking a unique V-gene family were excluded. As a way to deal with suspected cross-contamination and a sequencing artifact, a later analysis dropped over 550 nucleotide sequences that were highly shared and had low generation probability. For each public chain, a later analysis derived a clonal expansion index from normalized ranks of inferred template counts within each repertoire. In a later analysis, generation probabilities were computed with a VDJ recombination model fitted to out-of-frame rearrangements, and the resulting probabilities were checked against IGoR. In a later analysis, TCR-TCR, TCR-HLA and TCR-CMV co-occurrence was scored with hypergeometric tests, and a repertoire-size bias correction was applied to TCR pairs. False discovery rates were estimated in a later analysis by permuting HLA or CMV assignments 20 times. A later analysis grouped co-occurring TCRs with DBSCAN, adding TCRdist sequence similarity when clustering within HLA-allele-positive subsets. For co-occurrence clustering, repertoires with fewer than 30,000 or more than 120,000 public chains were excluded, along with roughly 5 repertoires with anomalous nucleotide sharing. Drawn from immuneACCESS, this table holds only the in-frame rearrangements with V and J called that TCRdb kept. Clones are partly lost; checked studies trace under half to an unresolved V gene and leave the rest unexplained. That table gives V, J and clone size, and the DNA gave D and trimming. This sample's table contains more than 45,000 clones. Jointly, the top ten make up about 4% of the sample.

The cohort was made up of approximately 670 healthy bone marrow donors. At the time of sampling, every cohort member was nominally healthy, though immune exposures that went unrecorded were likely present. The donor tested CMV seronegative and was one of the 352 seronegative cohort members. A peripheral blood sample was provided by each donor, and peripheral blood mononuclear cells were used for TCR beta sequencing. The Qiagen DNeasy Blood Extraction Kit was used to extract genomic DNA from the blood cell samples. Reading from cysteine to phenylalanine, the CDR3 counts 12 amino acids. Just CDR3 DNA is preserved here, 36 bases in frame from base 1. Taken from the germline V gene, the CDR1 and CDR2 loops are LGHNA and YNFKEQ. Broad study findings and their caveats: In both the original and validation cohorts, the classifier was reported to diagnose cytomegalovirus status with high specificity and sensitivity. The presence/absence analyses assumed that sequencing depth was roughly uniform across donors, and that assumption may not be true. The study gave a list of roughly 150 TCR beta chains associated with cytomegalovirus. The earlier analysis of 587 of the donors excluded seventeen rarely observed V segments, including chromosome 9 orphons, because counts were too low. CMV serostatus was the only immune exposure information available for the cohort. In an earlier analysis of about 600 of the donors, most TCR beta V segments appeared in productive rearrangements about 90% or about 30% of the time, broadly matching IMGT annotations. According to a later genetic analysis, donors in an Asian-associated ancestry cluster had fewer N-insertions in productive TCRs than the approximately 700-donor mean. Across donors, most TCR sequences were observed very rarely, whereas some public TCRs were present in many individuals. In a later analysis, HLA-associated TCR beta chains were found to be more clonally expanded and to have lower generation probabilities than equally common non-associated chains. At a false discovery rate of 0.05, a later analysis linked 16,951 TCR beta sequences to specific HLA alleles. V-gene and J-gene trimming of TCR beta chains was associated with a missense DCLRE1C variant in a later genetic analysis, and the association was replicated in an independent cohort. Some IMGT-functional V segments, including TRBV6-2 and TRBV6-3, could not be distinguished by the 87-base-pair reads and were therefore excluded. In a later analysis, the rate of TCR association differed among HLA loci, with DRB1 alleles having the most associated TCRs and HLA-C alleles having the fewest. A further reported finding was that TCR beta sequences accurately predicted the HLA-A and HLA-B alleles for most subjects in the first cohort. In a later analysis, most CMV-associated TCR beta chains were found to appear HLA-restricted, with HLA associations seemingly driven largely by CMV exposure. In this cohort, only TCR beta chains were sequenced, and detectable features were limited by the absence of alpha or paired-chain data. The sequencing pipeline was judged likely to have produced a cluster of highly shared sequence variants as a technical artifact. According to a later analysis, parvovirus B19, influenza, CMV and Epstein-Barr virus appeared linked to several top co-occurrence clusters. Linkage disequilibrium might explain the correlated functional status among segregating V segments, but an unknown experimental factor could not be ruled out. Strong co-occurrence of HLA alleles, especially DR and DQ, made assigning TCR associations to individual alleles difficult. Because HLA typing was missing for some donors at each locus, association tests included only the typed subset. According to the authors, the approach could potentially be generalized to other disease states and immunological phenotypes. In vitro tests confirmed that a few of the cytomegalovirus-associated TCR beta chains recognize cytomegalovirus antigens.

The clonotype comes from a male donor in good health and CMV-seronegative. Recombination connected TRBV4-2 to TRBJ2-5; the D segment cannot be called with confidence. Specimen: PBMCs. The nucleotide sequence is TGTGCCAGCAGCCAAGATCCGGAGAACCAGTACTTC. The translation is CASSQDPENQYF.